This T cell receptor (beta chain) was identified during a study of human T cells and chemical hapten exposure. Study conclusions and caveats: The study found that PT1 expanded TCR counts correlated positively with patch test score.

Stated time point: pre-sensitization, week 0. Indicated treatment: therapeutic diphenylcyclopropenone sensitization with weekly scalp DPC. Patches went on only after blood had been drawn each time. The germline V gene encodes CDR1 SGHRS and CDR2 YFSETQ. The CDR3 spans 14 residues. The V and J ends lost 0 bases and 4 bases respectively, with 9 bases between them. This clonotype was detected many times. Its antigen is undetermined. Each CDR3 protein gets one entry after TCRdb re-called the RACE reads with MiXCR. Here the sample spans 200,000 to 300,000 distinct CDR3 sequences, about 9% being singletons. The chain uses TRBV5-1 and TRBJ2-3, with D uncertain. The material was whole blood, obtained in connection with sensitization to the hapten diphenylcyclopropenone (DPC). The TCR sequence derives from a woman aged 40 to 55 with alopecia areata. Some clones in this sample may be carry-over from other donors' samples. Here the CDR3 DNA reads TGCGCCAGCAGCTTGGTACGGACCGCAGATACGCAGTATTTT. Encoded protein: CASSLVRTADTQYF.